This T cell receptor (beta chain) was retrieved from a study of control samples from healthy donors and cancer patients. CDR1 GTSNPN and CDR2 SVGIG come from the germline V gene (reference sequence). V dropped 2 bases and J dropped 7 bases, with 13 bases sitting between them. The CDR3 is 13 residues long. TCRdb keeps only in-frame clones here, not all; method: immunoSEQ multiplex PCR. The sample gives more than 95,000 clones, 87% of which show up once; 2.9% is in the top ten. The chain uses TRBV30 and TRBJ2-3; D is possibly TRBD1 or TRBD2 (5 bases each). Sequencing was carried out using blood. The clonotype originates from a man between 60 and 75 years old in good health. The CDR3 sequence: CAWSRDLLYTQYF. CDR3 nucleotides: TGTGCCTGGAGTAGGGACCTACTCTATACGCAGTATTTT. Filled out from reference TRBV30 and TRBJ2-3, the complete variable domain reads SQTIHQWPATLVQPVGSPLSLECTVEGTSNPNLYWYRQAAGRGLQLLFYSVGIGQISSEVPQNLSASRPQDRQFILSSKKLLLSDSGFYLCAWSRDLLYTQYFGPGTRLTVL.